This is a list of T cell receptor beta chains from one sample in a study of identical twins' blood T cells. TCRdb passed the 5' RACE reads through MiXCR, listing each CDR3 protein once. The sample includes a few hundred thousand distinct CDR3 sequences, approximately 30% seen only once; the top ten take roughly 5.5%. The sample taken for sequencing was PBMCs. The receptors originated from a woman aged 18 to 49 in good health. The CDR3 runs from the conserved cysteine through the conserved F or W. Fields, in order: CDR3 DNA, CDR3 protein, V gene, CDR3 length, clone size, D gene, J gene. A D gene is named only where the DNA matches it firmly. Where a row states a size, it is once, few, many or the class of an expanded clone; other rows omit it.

CDR3 DNA: TGTGCCAGCAGCCGGTGGGCCGACACCGGGGAGCTGTTTTTT; CDR3 protein: CASSRWADTGELFF; V gene: TRBV14; CDR3 length: 14; clone size: NA; D gene: NA; J gene: TRBJ2-2
CDR3 DNA: TGTGCCAGCAGTGAGGCGACAGGGGCCAGACCCATATATTTT; CDR3 protein: CASSEATGARPIYF; V gene: TRBV25-1; CDR3 length: 14; clone size: NA; D gene: TRBD1; J gene: TRBJ1-3
CDR3 DNA: TGTGCCAGCAGCTTTATAAGCCCTGAAGCTTTCTTT; CDR3 protein: CASSFISPEAFF; V gene: TRBV7-9; CDR3 length: 12; clone size: NA; D gene: NA; J gene: TRBJ1-1
CDR3 DNA: TGTGCCAGCAGCCCGCAGGGACGCGGAGAGACTGAAGCTTTCTTT; CDR3 protein: CASSPQGRGETEAFF; V gene: TRBV7-9; CDR3 length: 15; clone size: many; D gene: NA; J gene: TRBJ1-1
CDR3 DNA: TGTGCTAGTGGTTTTAAGGCGGGGGAGCAGTTCTTC; CDR3 protein: CASGFKAGEQFF; V gene: TRBV12-5; CDR3 length: 12; clone size: NA; D gene: NA; J gene: TRBJ2-1
CDR3 DNA: TGCAGTGCTATTCGACAGGGGTGGCATCAGCCCCAGCATTTT; CDR3 protein: CSAIRQGWHQPQHF; V gene: TRBV20-1; CDR3 length: 14; clone size: NA; D gene: TRBD1; J gene: TRBJ1-5
CDR3 DNA: TGTGCCAGCAGCCAAGTCGGGCAGGGATATTGGACTGAAGCTTTCTTT; CDR3 protein: CASSQVGQGYWTEAFF; V gene: TRBV3-1; CDR3 length: 16; clone size: NA; D gene: NA; J gene: TRBJ1-1
CDR3 DNA: TGCGCCAGCAGTCGCAAACCGGGCTCGACGTTAGATACGCAGTATTTT; CDR3 protein: CASSRKPGSTLDTQYF; V gene: TRBV23-1; CDR3 length: 16; clone size: few; D gene: NA; J gene: TRBJ2-3
CDR3 DNA: TGTAGTGCTAGACCTAGGACGTATAGGAACACTGAAGCTTTCTTT; CDR3 protein: CSARPRTYRNTEAFF; V gene: TRBV20-1; CDR3 length: 15; clone size: NA; D gene: NA; J gene: TRBJ1-1
CDR3 DNA: TGTGCCAGCTGCCGAGTGGGTGCAGATACGCAGTATTTT; CDR3 protein: CASCRVGADTQYF; V gene: TRBV7-2; CDR3 length: 13; clone size: NA; D gene: NA; J gene: TRBJ2-3
CDR3 DNA: TGTGCCATCAGTGAGATACATCCCACTGAAGCTTTCTTT; CDR3 protein: CAISEIHPTEAFF; V gene: TRBV10-3; CDR3 length: 13; clone size: NA; D gene: NA; J gene: TRBJ1-1
CDR3 DNA: TGCGCCAGCAGCTTGCCGGGGATTGAAGCTTTCTTT; CDR3 protein: CASSLPGIEAFF; V gene: TRBV5-1; CDR3 length: 12; clone size: NA; D gene: NA; J gene: TRBJ1-1
CDR3 DNA: TGTGCCAGCAGCTACTCCATAAGAAGAACTACTGAAGCTTTCTTT; CDR3 protein: CASSYSIRRTTEAFF; V gene: TRBV7-2; CDR3 length: 15; clone size: once; D gene: NA; J gene: TRBJ1-1
CDR3 DNA: TGTGCCAGCAGTTCGGGACAGGGTCATAGGGAGCAGTTCTTC; CDR3 protein: CASSSGQGHREQFF; V gene: TRBV6-5; CDR3 length: 14; clone size: NA; D gene: TRBD1; J gene: TRBJ2-1
CDR3 DNA: TGTGCCAGCAGCCCCGGGACAGGACACACCTACGAGCAGTACTTC; CDR3 protein: CASSPGTGHTYEQYF; V gene: TRBV7-9; CDR3 length: 15; clone size: few; D gene: TRBD1; J gene: TRBJ2-7
CDR3 DNA: TGTGCCAGCAGCTCGGAGGGATTCGGAAACACCACATATTTT; CDR3 protein: CASSSEGFGNTTYF; V gene: TRBV9; CDR3 length: 14; clone size: once; D gene: NA; J gene: TRBJ1-3
CDR3 DNA: TGCAGTGCTAGGTTGTGGGGCGTGACAGATACGCAGTATTTT; CDR3 protein: CSARLWGVTDTQYF; V gene: TRBV20-1; CDR3 length: 14; clone size: few; D gene: NA; J gene: TRBJ2-3
CDR3 DNA: TGCAGCGTTGTTCACCAAGGGACCCAGTACTTC; CDR3 protein: CSVVHQGTQYF; V gene: TRBV29-1; CDR3 length: 11; clone size: once; D gene: NA; J gene: TRBJ2-5
CDR3 DNA: TGTGCCAGCAGCTTGTCCAATAGCGGGGCCTCCTACGAGCAGTACTTC; CDR3 protein: CASSLSNSGASYEQYF; V gene: TRBV7-2; CDR3 length: 16; clone size: few; D gene: TRBD2; J gene: TRBJ2-7
CDR3 DNA: TGTGCCAGCAGTTTTCGTCTGCGGCATGCCTCCTATAATTCACCCCTCCACTTT; CDR3 protein: CASSFRLRHASYNSPLHF; V gene: TRBV12-3/TRBV12-4; CDR3 length: 18; clone size: few; D gene: NA; J gene: TRBJ1-6
CDR3 DNA: TGCAGTGCAGACCGGGGTGGCAATCAGCCCCAGCATTTT; CDR3 protein: CSADRGGNQPQHF; V gene: TRBV20-1; CDR3 length: 13; clone size: NA; D gene: NA; J gene: TRBJ1-5
CDR3 DNA: TGTGCCAGCAGCGGATGGGGTGACAATCAGCCCCAGCATTTT; CDR3 protein: CASSGWGDNQPQHF; V gene: TRBV7-9; CDR3 length: 14; clone size: NA; D gene: NA; J gene: TRBJ1-5